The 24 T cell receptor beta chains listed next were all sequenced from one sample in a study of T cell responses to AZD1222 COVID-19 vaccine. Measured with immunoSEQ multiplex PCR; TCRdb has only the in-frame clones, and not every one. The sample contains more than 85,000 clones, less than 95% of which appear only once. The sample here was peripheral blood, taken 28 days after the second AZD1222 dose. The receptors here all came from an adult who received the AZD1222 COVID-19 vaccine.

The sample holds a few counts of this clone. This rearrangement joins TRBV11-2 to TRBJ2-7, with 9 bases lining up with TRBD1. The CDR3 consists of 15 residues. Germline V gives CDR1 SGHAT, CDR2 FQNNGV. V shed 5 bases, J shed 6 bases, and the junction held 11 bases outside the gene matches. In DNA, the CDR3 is TGTGCCAGCAGCCCGACCGGGACAGGGACAAGCGAGCAGTACTTC. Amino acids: CASSPTGTGTSEQYF.

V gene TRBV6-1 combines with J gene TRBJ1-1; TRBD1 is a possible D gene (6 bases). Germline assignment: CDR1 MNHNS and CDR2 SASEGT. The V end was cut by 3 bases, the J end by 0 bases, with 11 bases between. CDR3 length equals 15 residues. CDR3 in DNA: TGTGCCAGCAGTGATCTCAGGGGAATGAACACTGAAGCTTTCTTT. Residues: CASSDLRGMNTEAFF.

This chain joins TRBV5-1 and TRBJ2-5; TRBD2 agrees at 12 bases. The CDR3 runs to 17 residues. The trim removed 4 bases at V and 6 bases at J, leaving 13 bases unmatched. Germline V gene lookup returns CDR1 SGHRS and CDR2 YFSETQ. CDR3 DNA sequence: TGCGCCAGCAGCAACGGACTAGCGGGGCCAACCTATAAGACCCAGTACTTC. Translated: CASSNGLAGPTYKTQYF.

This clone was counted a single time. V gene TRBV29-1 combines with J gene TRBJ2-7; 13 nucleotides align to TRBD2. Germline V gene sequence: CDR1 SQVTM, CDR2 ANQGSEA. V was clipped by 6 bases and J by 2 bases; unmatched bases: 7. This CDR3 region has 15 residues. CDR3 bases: TGCAGCGTCGCGAGAGGACTAGCGGGAGCCTACGAGCAGTACTTC. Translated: CSVARGLAGAYEQYF.

The CDR3: CASSQLTARGAFF. CDR3 coding DNA: TGTGCCAGCAGCCAATTAACCGCAAGGGGGGCTTTCTTT. The gene calls are TRBV7-9 and TRBJ1-1, with D maybe TRBD1 (6 bases). V lost 5 bases and J 11 bases, leaving 18 bases between the germline ends. There are 13 residues in the CDR3. Germline V gene lookup returns CDR1 SEHNR and CDR2 FQNEAQ (reference sequence).

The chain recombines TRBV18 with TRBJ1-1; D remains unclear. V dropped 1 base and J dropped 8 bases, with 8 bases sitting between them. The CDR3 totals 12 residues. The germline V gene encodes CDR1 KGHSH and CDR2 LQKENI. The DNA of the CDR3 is TGTGCCAGCTCACCACTCGCCGGAGAAGCTTTCTTT. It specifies CASSPLAGEAFF.

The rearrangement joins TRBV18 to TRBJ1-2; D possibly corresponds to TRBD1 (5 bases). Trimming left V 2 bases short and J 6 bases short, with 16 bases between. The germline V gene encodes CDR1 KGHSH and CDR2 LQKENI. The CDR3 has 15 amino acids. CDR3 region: CASSPVPGQAHGYTF. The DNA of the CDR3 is TGTGCCAGCTCACCAGTCCCCGGACAAGCCCATGGCTACACCTTC.

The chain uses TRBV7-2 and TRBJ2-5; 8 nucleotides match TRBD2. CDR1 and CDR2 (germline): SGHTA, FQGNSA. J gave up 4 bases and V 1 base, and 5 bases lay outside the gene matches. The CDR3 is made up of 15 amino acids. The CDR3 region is CASSLGVSGAETQYF. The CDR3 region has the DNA TGTGCCAGCAGCTTAGGGGTTAGCGGGGCAGAGACCCAGTACTTC.

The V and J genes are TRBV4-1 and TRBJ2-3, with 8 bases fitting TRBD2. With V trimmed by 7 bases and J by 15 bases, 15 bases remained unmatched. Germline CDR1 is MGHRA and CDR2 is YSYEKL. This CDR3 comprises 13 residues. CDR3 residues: CASTQAFGTSLYF. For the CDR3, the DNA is TGCGCCAGCACCCAGGCGTTCGGGACTAGTCTATATTTT.

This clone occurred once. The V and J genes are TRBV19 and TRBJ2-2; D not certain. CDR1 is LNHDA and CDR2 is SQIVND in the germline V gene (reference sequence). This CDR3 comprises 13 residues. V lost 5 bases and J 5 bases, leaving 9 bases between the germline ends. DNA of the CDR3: TGTGCCAGTAGTTTGGTCCCGACCGGGGAGCTGTTTTTT. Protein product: CASSLVPTGELFF.

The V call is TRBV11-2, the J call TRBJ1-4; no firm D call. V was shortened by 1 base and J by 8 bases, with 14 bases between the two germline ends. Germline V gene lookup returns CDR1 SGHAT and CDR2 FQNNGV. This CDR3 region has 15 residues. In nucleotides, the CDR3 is TGTGCCAGCAGCTTAGCACGGAACCGAAGGGAAAAACTGTTTTTT. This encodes CASSLARNRREKLFF.

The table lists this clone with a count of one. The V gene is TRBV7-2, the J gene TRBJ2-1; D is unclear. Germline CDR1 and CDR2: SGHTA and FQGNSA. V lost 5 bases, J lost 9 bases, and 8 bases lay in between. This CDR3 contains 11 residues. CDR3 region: CASSRFGEQFF. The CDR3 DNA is TGTGCCAGCAGCCGCTTCGGTGAGCAGTTCTTC.

In nucleotides, the CDR3 is TGTGCCAGCAGTCCACAGGGTCCTGAAGCTTTCTTT. Translated: CASSPQGPEAFF. The rearrangement uses TRBV7-9 and TRBJ1-1; maybe TRBD1 (6 bases). CDR3 length: 12 amino acids. Deletions cut 6 bases from V and 6 bases from J, with 11 bases between. Germline V gives CDR1 SEHNR, CDR2 FQNEAQ (reference sequence).

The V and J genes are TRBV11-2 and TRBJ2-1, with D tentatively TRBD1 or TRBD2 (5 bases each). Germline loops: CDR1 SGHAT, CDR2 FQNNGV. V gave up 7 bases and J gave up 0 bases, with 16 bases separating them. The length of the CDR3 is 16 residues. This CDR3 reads CASTAEGRYSYNEQFF. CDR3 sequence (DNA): TGTGCCAGCACCGCTGAGGGACGCTACTCCTACAATGAGCAGTTCTTC.

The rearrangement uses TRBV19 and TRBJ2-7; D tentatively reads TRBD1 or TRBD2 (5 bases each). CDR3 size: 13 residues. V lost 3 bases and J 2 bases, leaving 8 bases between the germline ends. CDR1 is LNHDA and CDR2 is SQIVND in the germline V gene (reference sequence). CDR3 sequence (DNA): TGTGCCAGTAGTATGAGGGACCCCTACGAGCAGTACTTC. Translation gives CASSMRDPYEQYF.

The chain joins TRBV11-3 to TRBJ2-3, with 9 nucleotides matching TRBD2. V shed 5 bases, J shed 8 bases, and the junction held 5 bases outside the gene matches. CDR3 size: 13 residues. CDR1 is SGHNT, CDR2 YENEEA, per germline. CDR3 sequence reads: CASSHGTSLTQYF. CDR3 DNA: TGTGCCAGCAGCCACGGGACTAGCCTTACGCAGTATTTT.

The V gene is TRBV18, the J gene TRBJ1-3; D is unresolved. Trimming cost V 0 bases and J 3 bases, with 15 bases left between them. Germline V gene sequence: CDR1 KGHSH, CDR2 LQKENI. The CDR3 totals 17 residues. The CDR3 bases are TGTGCCAGCTCACCACCGAACAGCCGTATATATGGAAACACCATATATTTT. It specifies CASSPPNSRIYGNTIYF.

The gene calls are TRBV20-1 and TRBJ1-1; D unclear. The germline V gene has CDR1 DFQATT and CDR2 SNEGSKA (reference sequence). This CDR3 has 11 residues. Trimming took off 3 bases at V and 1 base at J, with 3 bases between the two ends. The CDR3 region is CSARRNTEAFF. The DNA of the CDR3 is TGCAGTGCTAGGCGGAACACTGAAGCTTTCTTT.

In nucleotides, the CDR3 is TGTGCCGCCAGTATAGGTACAGGACTTTCCTACGAGCAGTACTTC. This codes for CAASIGTGLSYEQYF. The chain joins TRBV19 to TRBJ2-7, with D possibly called TRBD1 or TRBD2 (5 bases each). CDR1 is LNHDA, CDR2 SQIVND, per germline (reference sequence). Trimming took off 11 bases at V and 1 base at J, with 21 bases between the two ends. CDR3 length equals 15 residues.

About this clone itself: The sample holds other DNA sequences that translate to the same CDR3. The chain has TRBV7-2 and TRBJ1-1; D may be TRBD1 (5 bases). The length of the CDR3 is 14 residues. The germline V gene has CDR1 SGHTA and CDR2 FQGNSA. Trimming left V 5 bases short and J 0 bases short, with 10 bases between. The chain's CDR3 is CASSPGTVNTEAFF. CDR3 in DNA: TGTGCCAGCAGCCCCGGGACGGTGAACACTGAAGCTTTCTTT.

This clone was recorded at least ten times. CDR3 sequence reads: CASNKLPVGQPQHF. CDR3 DNA: TGTGCCAGCAATAAGCTCCCCGTGGGTCAGCCCCAGCATTTT. J is TRBJ1-5 and V is TRBV28; D is ambiguous. V gave up 7 bases and J gave up 6 bases, with 16 bases separating them. The CDR3 is 14 residues long. Germline values: CDR1 MDHEN, CDR2 SYDVKM.

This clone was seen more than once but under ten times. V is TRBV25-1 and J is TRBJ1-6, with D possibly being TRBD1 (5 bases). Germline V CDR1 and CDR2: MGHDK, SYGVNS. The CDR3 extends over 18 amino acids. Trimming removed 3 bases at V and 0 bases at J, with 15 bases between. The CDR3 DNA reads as TGTGCCAGCAGTGACCGGTGGGACTCGAGCTCCTATAATTCACCCCTCCACTTT. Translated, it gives CASSDRWDSSSYNSPLHF.

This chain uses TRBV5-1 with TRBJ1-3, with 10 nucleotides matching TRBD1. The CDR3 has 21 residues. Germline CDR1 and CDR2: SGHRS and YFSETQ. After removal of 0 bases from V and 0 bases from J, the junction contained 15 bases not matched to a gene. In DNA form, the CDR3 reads TGCGCCAGCAGCTTGGTCCTTGGATCGGGACAGGGGCCTATCTCTGGAAACACCATATATTTT. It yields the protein CASSLVLGSGQGPISGNTIYF.

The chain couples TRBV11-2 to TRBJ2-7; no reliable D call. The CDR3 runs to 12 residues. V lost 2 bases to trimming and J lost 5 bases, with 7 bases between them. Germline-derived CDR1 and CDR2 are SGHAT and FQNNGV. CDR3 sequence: CASSLNGNEQYF. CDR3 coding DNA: TGTGCCAGCAGCTTAAACGGCAACGAGCAGTACTTC.